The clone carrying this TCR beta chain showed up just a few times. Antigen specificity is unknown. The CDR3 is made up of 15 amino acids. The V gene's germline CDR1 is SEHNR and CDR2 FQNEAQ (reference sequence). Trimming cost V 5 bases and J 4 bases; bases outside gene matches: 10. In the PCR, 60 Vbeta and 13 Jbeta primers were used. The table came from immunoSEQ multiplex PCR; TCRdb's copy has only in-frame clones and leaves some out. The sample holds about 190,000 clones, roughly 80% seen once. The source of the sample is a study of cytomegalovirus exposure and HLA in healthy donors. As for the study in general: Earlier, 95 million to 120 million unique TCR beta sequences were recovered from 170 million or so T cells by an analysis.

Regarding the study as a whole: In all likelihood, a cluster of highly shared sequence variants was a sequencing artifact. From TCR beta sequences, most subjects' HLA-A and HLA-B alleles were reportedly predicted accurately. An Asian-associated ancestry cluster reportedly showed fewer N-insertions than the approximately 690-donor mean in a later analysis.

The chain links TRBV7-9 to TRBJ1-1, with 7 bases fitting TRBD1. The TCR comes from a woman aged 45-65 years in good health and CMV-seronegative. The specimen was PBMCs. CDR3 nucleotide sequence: TGTGCCAGCAGCAACCGGGACAGCAGGGGCACTGAAGCTTTCTTT. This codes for CASSNRDSRGTEAFF.